Below, one T cell receptor (beta chain) is given with its context. The data derive from a study of blood T cells in healthy people across ages. The overall study: About one barcoded beta molecule per two T cells was the capture yield of template switching.

This CDR3 spans 16 amino acids. V dropped 2 bases and J dropped 2; count of bases not matched to a gene: 5. Germline loops: CDR1 MNHEY, CDR2 SMNVEV (reference sequence). Combining a sample-barcoded 5' primer with a J-beta primer mix, a second PCR ran for roughly 7 to 12 cycles. TCRdb processed the 5' RACE reads anew with MiXCR; each CDR3 protein has one entry. The data contain 700,000 to 850,000 distinct CDR3 sequences, around half of them seen just once; the ten biggest clones take up roughly two fifths. This chain uses TRBV27 with TRBJ2-7; 11 bases map to TRBD1. Sequences were obtained from blood. The receptor comes from a man aged 80 or over in good health. The CDR3 sequence is CASSLVGTGGTYEQYF. CDR3 coding DNA: TGTGCCAGCAGTTTAGTCGGGACAGGGGGGACCTACGAGCAGTACTTC.